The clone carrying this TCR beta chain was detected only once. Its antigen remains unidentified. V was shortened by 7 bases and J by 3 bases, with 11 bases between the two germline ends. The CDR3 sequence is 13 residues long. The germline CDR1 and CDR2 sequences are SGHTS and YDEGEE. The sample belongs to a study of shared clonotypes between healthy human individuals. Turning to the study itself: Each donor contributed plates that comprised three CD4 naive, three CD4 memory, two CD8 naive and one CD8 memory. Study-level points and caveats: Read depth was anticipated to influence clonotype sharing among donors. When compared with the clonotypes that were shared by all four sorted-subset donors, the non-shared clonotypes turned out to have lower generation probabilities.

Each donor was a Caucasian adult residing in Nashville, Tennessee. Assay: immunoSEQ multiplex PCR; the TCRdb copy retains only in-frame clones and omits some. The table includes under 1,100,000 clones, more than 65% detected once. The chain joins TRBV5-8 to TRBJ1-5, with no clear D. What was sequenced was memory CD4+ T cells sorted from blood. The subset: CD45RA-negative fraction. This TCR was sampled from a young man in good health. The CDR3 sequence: CASAGQINQPQHF. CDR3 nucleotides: TGTGCCAGCGCCGGCCAGATCAATCAGCCCCAGCATTTT.